A single sample is the source of the 28 T cell receptor beta chains below, sequenced in a study of cytomegalovirus exposure and HLA in healthy donors. The PCR used 60 Vbeta and 13 Jbeta primers. Clones were sequenced by immunoSEQ multiplex PCR, and TCRdb holds only the in-frame ones, with some missing. The profile covers roughly 120,000 clones, with roughly four fifths appearing a single time and about 1.8% taken by the ten largest. The sequenced sample consisted of PBMCs. The source is a man in his forties in good health and CMV-seronegative.

The chain has TRBV30 and TRBJ2-5; 8 nucleotides align to TRBD1. This CDR3 contains 13 residues. V dropped 4 bases and J dropped 5; count of bases not matched to a gene: 6. Germline V gives CDR1 GTSNPN, CDR2 SVGIG (reference sequence). CDR3 sequence: CAWNSQGVETQYF. The CDR3 nucleotides are TGTGCCTGGAATTCACAGGGGGTCGAGACCCAGTACTTC. Drawing the rest from reference TRBV30 and TRBJ2-5, the complete variable domain is SQTIHQWPATLVQPVGSPLSLECTVEGTSNPNLYWYRQAAGRGLQLLFYSVGIGQISSEVPQNLSASRPQDRQFILSSKKLLLSDSGFYLCAWNSQGVETQYFGPGTRLLVL.

This clone has a handful of counts. V gene TRBV19 combines with J gene TRBJ2-1; D unresolved. Looked up from germline, CDR1 is LNHDA and CDR2 is SQIVND (reference sequence). The CDR3 sequence is 11 residues long. Trimming shortened V by 3 bases and J by 7 bases, and 4 bases separated the two germline ends. The CDR3 here is CASSIMNEQFF. CDR3 bases: TGTGCCAGTAGTATTATGAATGAGCAGTTCTTC.

The V call is TRBV5-1, the J call TRBJ2-3; no definite D call. CDR3 length equals 15 residues. V was clipped by 3 bases and J by 1 base, with 12 bases between them. The germline CDR1 and CDR2 sequences are SGHRS and YFSETQ. The CDR3 spells CASSSIPPGTDTQYF. DNA of the CDR3: TGCGCCAGCAGCTCTATACCCCCTGGCACAGATACGCAGTATTTT.

The chain employs TRBV10-1 and TRBJ2-7; D not certain. The CDR3 length is 15 residues. Trimming pared 3 bases from V and 1 base from J, leaving 13 bases between. Germline loops: CDR1 WNHNN, CDR2 SYGVQD (reference sequence). CDR3 DNA: TGCGCCAGCAGTGATGAGTCGGGTGAGTCCTACGAGCAGTACTTC. Amino acids: CASSDESGESYEQYF.

The rearrangement links TRBV5-1 to TRBJ2-2; TRBD1 matches at 8 bases. Trimming cost V 0 bases and J 3 bases; bases outside gene matches: 7. CDR3 length: 17 amino acids. Germline V gene sequence: CDR1 SGHRS, CDR2 YFSETQ. This CDR3 reads CASSLAQGQVDTGELFF. The CDR3 nucleotides read TGCGCCAGCAGCTTGGCCCAGGGACAGGTCGACACCGGGGAGCTGTTTTTT.

The chain combines TRBV29-1 with TRBJ1-2; D is uncertain. Germline V gene lookup returns CDR1 SQVTM and CDR2 ANQGSEA. The CDR3 consists of 12 residues. V was cut by 3 bases and J by 4 bases, with 9 bases left in between. Here the CDR3 reads CSVDSTPYGYTF. CDR3 DNA sequence: TGCAGCGTTGACTCCACTCCCTATGGCTACACCTTC.

Notes on this clone: The identical CDR3 is also encoded by other nucleotide sequences in the sample. J is TRBJ2-2 and V is TRBV4-3; D gene uncertain. In germline, CDR1 is LGHNA, CDR2 YSLEER. The CDR3 has 14 residues. V was shortened by 1 base and J by 5 bases, with 8 bases between the two germline ends. CDR3 protein: CASSQVRVTGELFF. Here the CDR3 DNA reads TGCGCCAGCAGCCAAGTCCGGGTGACCGGGGAGCTGTTTTTT.

CDR3 bases: TGTGCCACCAGCAGGGGACAGGTGAACACTGAAGCTTTCTTT. This translates into CATSRGQVNTEAFF. The rearrangement joins TRBV15 to TRBJ1-1; 8 nucleotides align to TRBD1. Germline-derived CDR1 and CDR2 are LNHNV and YYDKDF (reference sequence). CDR3 size: 14 residues. V lost 3 bases to trimming and J lost 0 bases; unmatched junction nucleotides: 0.

The chain joins TRBV28 to TRBJ2-1; a possible D gene is TRBD2 (6 bases). The CDR3 has 14 residues. Deletions cut 5 bases from V and 8 bases from J, with 16 bases between. Germline CDR1 is MDHEN and CDR2 is SYDVKM. CDR3 sequence reads: CASSPASGEDEQFF. The CDR3 coding sequence is TGTGCCAGCAGTCCGGCATCCGGGGAGGATGAGCAGTTCTTC.

The chain joins TRBV28 to TRBJ1-2; 7 positions match TRBD1. CDR1 and CDR2 (germline): MDHEN, SYDVKM. The CDR3 runs 15 residues. Germline trimming cut 7 bases from V and 0 bases from J; bases unmatched to any gene: 8. The CDR3 nucleotides read TGTGCCAGCAACACTGAGGGGGCCGCTAACTATGGCTACACCTTC. It is translated as CASNTEGAANYGYTF.

The chain uses TRBV7-2 and TRBJ2-3; D is unresolved. The CDR3 length is 15 residues. Germline V gene lookup returns CDR1 SGHTA and CDR2 FQGNSA. V lost 2 bases and J lost 0, with 9 bases in between. The CDR3 bases are TGTGCCAGCAGCTTATTGTTGGCTAGCACAGATACGCAGTATTTT. Protein sequence: CASSLLLASTDTQYF.

A single count supports this clone. The chain has TRBV4-3 and TRBJ1-1; no definite D call. The length of the CDR3 is 11 residues. Trimming cost V 1 base and J 6 bases, with 3 bases left between them. Germline CDR1 is LGHNA and CDR2 is YSLEER. The CDR3 loop is CASSQGAEAFF. The DNA of the CDR3 is TGCGCCAGCAGCCAAGGCGCTGAAGCTTTCTTT.

This clone showed up just a few times. The chain carries TRBV7-9 and TRBJ1-5; D is possibly TRBD1 (5 bases). This CDR3 spans 14 amino acids. The V gene lost 1 base and the J gene lost 6 bases, with 10 bases spanning the gap. CDR1 and CDR2 (germline): SEHNR, FQNEAQ (reference sequence). The CDR3 nucleotides read TGTGCCAGCAGCTTAGGCAGGGTAGGTCAGCCCCAGCATTTT. Translating it yields CASSLGRVGQPQHF.

The sample holds one count of this clone. The chain uses TRBV5-1 and TRBJ1-6, with 8 bases aligning to TRBD1. The CDR3 totals 14 residues. Germline V gene lookup returns CDR1 SGHRS and CDR2 YFSETQ. After removal of 4 bases from V and 10 bases from J, the junction contained 7 bases not matched to a gene. The chain's CDR3 is CASSLNRGGSPLHF. The CDR3 nucleotides read TGCGCCAGCAGCCTTAACAGGGGGGGCTCACCCCTCCACTTT.

V gene TRBV7-6 combines with J gene TRBJ2-1; the D gene is possibly TRBD1 (5 bases). Looked up from germline, CDR1 is SGHVS and CDR2 is FNYEAQ. The ends were cut back, 1 base at V and 0 bases at J, with 10 bases in the middle. The CDR3 has 16 residues. In nucleotides, the CDR3 is TGTGCCAGCAGCTTAGACAGGTTTGGCTCCTACAATGAGCAGTTCTTC. Translating it yields CASSLDRFGSYNEQFF.

The chain employs TRBV29-1 and TRBJ2-7; perhaps TRBD2 as D (5 bases). Germline CDR1 reads SQVTM; CDR2 reads ANQGSEA. The CDR3 loop spans 11 amino acids. Deletions cut 6 bases from V and 2 bases from J, with 8 bases between. In DNA, the CDR3 is TGCAGCGTGACTACCCCCTACGAGCAGTACTTC. This translates into CSVTTPYEQYF.

V and J are TRBV11-3 and TRBJ1-2; no firm D call. Germline V gene data show CDR1 as SGHNT and CDR2 as YENEEA. The CDR3 totals 14 residues. V lost 0 bases and J 4 bases, leaving 9 bases between the germline ends. Here the CDR3 reads CASSLDDFTYGYTF. CDR3 bases: TGTGCCAGCAGCTTAGACGACTTCACCTATGGCTACACCTTC.

J is TRBJ2-5 and V is TRBV5-4, with no clear D. Trimming stripped 1 base from V and 0 bases from J, with 10 bases between. The CDR3 sequence is 15 residues long. Germline lookup yields CDR1 SGHNT and CDR2 YYREEE (reference sequence). The DNA of the CDR3 is TGTGCCAGCAGCTTGTTAACTACGTACCAAGAGACCCAGTACTTC. Translating gives CASSLLTTYQETQYF.

The genes are TRBV5-8 and TRBJ1-4; no reliable D call. V was pared by 3 bases and J by 0 bases, with 9 bases between. The germline V gene encodes CDR1 SGHTS and CDR2 YDEGEE. The CDR3 contains 15 residues. The CDR3 DNA reads TGTGCCAGCAGCTCCTCCCAGACAACTAATGAAAAACTGTTTTTT. Amino acids: CASSSSQTTNEKLFF.

The V call is TRBV4-1, the J call TRBJ1-2, with D tentatively TRBD1 (6 bases). V lost 0 bases to trimming and J lost 4 bases, with 6 bases between them. Germline CDR1 MGHRA, CDR2 YSYEKL. The CDR3 runs 13 residues. The CDR3 DNA sequence: TGCGCCAGCAGCCAAGAAGGGGGCTATGGCTACACCTTC. As protein: CASSQEGGYGYTF.

This clone came up once. The chain links TRBV5-1 to TRBJ1-5; D ambiguous. Trimming pared 1 base from V and 0 bases from J, leaving 8 bases between. Germline V gene data show CDR1 as SGHRS and CDR2 as YFSETQ. The length of the CDR3 is 15 residues. CDR3 bases: TGCGCCAGCAGCTTGACGCCAGATAGCAATCAGCCCCAGCATTTT. Its translation: CASSLTPDSNQPQHF.

This chain joins TRBV11-2 and TRBJ1-6; D call uncertain. The germline V gene encodes CDR1 SGHAT and CDR2 FQNNGV. V lost 5 bases, J lost 12 bases, and 11 bases lay in between. CDR3 length equals 12 residues. The CDR3 protein is CASSPAGLPLHF. The DNA of the CDR3 is TGTGCCAGCAGCCCGGCGGGTTTACCCCTCCACTTT.

This chain uses TRBV28 with TRBJ2-5, with TRBD1 matching 7 bases. Near its end, the DNA agrees better with TRBJ2-7, so the J call may be wrong. The CDR3 runs to 13 residues. Germline V CDR1 and CDR2: MDHEN, SYDVKM. This CDR3 is CASDEGAGDEQYF. The CDR3 DNA reads as TGTGCCAGCGATGAGGGGGCAGGAGACGAGCAGTACTTC.

The gene calls are TRBV18 and TRBJ2-3; possible D gene TRBD2, 5 bases. CDR3 length: 14 amino acids. V was trimmed by 0 bases and J by 6 bases, leaving 10 bases between them. Germline CDR1 is KGHSH and CDR2 is LQKENI. This CDR3 reads CASSPPGIRDTQYF. The CDR3 coding sequence is TGTGCCAGCTCACCACCCGGGATCCGGGATACGCAGTATTTT.

The V gene is TRBV7-2, the J gene TRBJ2-5; possibly TRBD1 for D (6 bases). In germline, CDR1 is SGHTA, CDR2 FQGNSA. Trimming shortened V by 2 bases and J by 3 bases, and 7 bases separated the two germline ends. This CDR3 is 13 amino acids long. The CDR3 spells CASSLNREETQYF. DNA of the CDR3: TGTGCCAGCAGCTTAAACAGGGAAGAGACCCAGTACTTC.

The chain joins TRBV5-1 to TRBJ2-5; possible D gene TRBD1, 6 bases. The V and J ends lost 3 bases and 3 bases respectively, with 12 bases between them. There are 14 residues in the CDR3. Germline lookup yields CDR1 SGHRS and CDR2 YFSETQ. The CDR3 sequence is CASSSGQMEETQYF. Here the CDR3 DNA reads TGCGCCAGCAGCTCAGGACAGATGGAAGAGACCCAGTACTTC.

This sequence joins TRBV5-1 and TRBJ2-2, with D tentatively TRBD2 (6 bases). Trimming took off 7 bases at V and 1 base at J, with 14 bases between the two ends. The CDR3 has 15 residues. Germline V gene sequence: CDR1 SGHRS, CDR2 YFSETQ. In nucleotides, the CDR3 is TGCGCCAGCGGCGCTAGCGCCATGAACACCGGGGAGCTGTTTTTT. Its translation is CASGASAMNTGELFF.

This chain connects TRBV6-5 to TRBJ1-2, with D possibly being TRBD1 (5 bases). Trimming stripped 6 bases from V and 7 bases from J, with 15 bases between. Germline loops: CDR1 MNHEY, CDR2 SVGAGI. The CDR3 has 13 amino acids. CDR3 in DNA: TGTGCCAGCAGCCCCCGCCCCGGGGGTGGCTACACCTTC. Its protein is CASSPRPGGGYTF.